A single sample is the source of the 16 T cell receptor beta chains below, sequenced in a study of cytomegalovirus exposure and HLA in healthy donors. Amplification used 60 Vbeta primers and 13 Jbeta primers. Clones were read by immunoSEQ multiplex PCR, and TCRdb kept only the in-frame ones, dropping some. The data hold about 120,000 clones, with roughly 78% observed a single time. Material for sequencing was PBMCs. The source of these receptors is a male donor in good health and CMV-seronegative.

The rearrangement joins TRBV6-6 to TRBJ2-7, with D tentatively TRBD1 (5 bases). The germline gives CDR1 MNHNY, CDR2 SVGAGI (reference sequence). The V and J ends lost 10 bases and 6 bases respectively, with 13 bases between them. The CDR3 spans 11 residues. CDR3 nucleotides: TGTGCCACAGCAGGGAACTCCGAGCAGTACTTC. It is translated as CATAGNSEQYF.

The CDR3 sequence: CASSPEEYIQYF. The DNA of the CDR3 is TGTGCCAGCAGCCCGGAGGAGTACATTCAGTACTTC. V gene TRBV2 combines with J gene TRBJ2-4, with D possibly being TRBD2 (5 bases). Germline V gene lookup returns CDR1 SNHLY and CDR2 FYNNEI. The CDR3 is made up of 12 amino acids. V gave up 6 bases and J gave up 8 bases, with 11 bases separating them.

The chain is built from TRBV14 and TRBJ1-1; possible D gene TRBD1, 6 bases. The germline V gene has CDR1 SGHDN and CDR2 FVKESK. The CDR3 covers 16 residues. Trimming took 5 bases from V and 0 from J, leaving 16 bases between them. The DNA of the CDR3 is TGTGCCAGCAGCTATCTTACAGGGTTACTGAACACTGAAGCTTTCTTT. It translates to CASSYLTGLLNTEAFF.

This clone was observed a handful of times. The V and J genes are TRBV25-1 and TRBJ1-3; D not certain. Germline CDR1 reads MGHDK; CDR2 reads SYGVNS. Trimming removed 0 bases from V and 4 bases from J, with 19 bases in between. The CDR3 extends over 18 amino acids. As DNA, the CDR3 is TGTGCCAGCAGTGAATATGCGGGTGTTGCGGGGAGCGGAAACACCATATATTTT. Translating gives CASSEYAGVAGSGNTIYF.

This clone was observed once. The chain links TRBV7-2 to TRBJ1-4; D unresolved. The CDR3 loop spans 14 amino acids. Trimming shortened V by 1 base and J by 5 bases, and 8 bases separated the two germline ends. Germline loops: CDR1 SGHTA, CDR2 FQGNSA. CDR3 in amino acids: CASSLEQTNEKLFF. Here the CDR3 DNA reads TGTGCCAGCAGCTTAGAACAGACGAATGAAAAACTGTTTTTT.

This clone has a handful of counts. This rearrangement joins TRBV27 to TRBJ2-7; D ambiguous. Between the trimmed V and J ends, which lost 3 bases and 4 bases, there was a span of 16 bases. From germline, CDR1 is MNHEY and CDR2 SMNVEV (reference sequence). The CDR3 is made up of 15 amino acids. The CDR3 protein is CASSFGAYPPYEQYF. As DNA, the CDR3 is TGTGCCAGCAGTTTCGGAGCCTACCCTCCTTACGAGCAGTACTTC.

The gene calls are TRBV13 and TRBJ1-2, with D possibly TRBD1 on 6 matching bases. Trimming stripped 1 base from V and 5 bases from J, with 17 bases between. The CDR3 is made up of 16 amino acids. Germline-derived CDR1 and CDR2 are PRHDT and FYEKMQ (reference sequence). This CDR3 is CASSLVGGGRGYGYTF. The CDR3 DNA follows: TGTGCCAGCAGCTTAGTCGGCGGGGGGCGCGGATATGGCTACACCTTC.

This chain joins TRBV5-1 and TRBJ2-3; tentatively, D is TRBD2 (7 bases). V gave up 4 bases and J gave up 3 bases, with 21 bases separating them. Germline V CDR1 and CDR2: SGHRS, YFSETQ. The CDR3 extends over 17 amino acids. CDR3 in amino acids: CASSPDVGGRGTDTQYF. CDR3 bases: TGCGCCAGCAGCCCTGACGTCGGGGGGAGGGGGACAGATACGCAGTATTTT.

This clone was recorded once. The gene calls are TRBV10-3 and TRBJ1-5; 7 nucleotides align to TRBD1. The germline CDR1 and CDR2 sequences are ENHRY and SYGVKD. With 0 bases clipped from V and 9 bases from J, the junction kept 5 bases outside the gene matches. This CDR3 comprises 14 residues. The CDR3 DNA sequence: TGTGCCATCAGTGAGTCGACAGGGAATTGGCCCCAGCATTTT. Translation gives CAISESTGNWPQHF.

A word on this clone: The junction departs from germline at one end; a sequencing error may be responsible. The rearrangement joins TRBV5-1 to TRBJ1-2; 7 bases line up with TRBD1. The germline CDR1 and CDR2 sequences are SGHRS and YFSETQ. The CDR3 covers 13 residues. CDR3 coding DNA: TGCGCCAGCAGCCCGTTAGGAGGGGGCAACCCCGACTTC. Protein: CASSPLGGGNPDF.

The chain combines TRBV13 with TRBJ2-2; D perhaps matches TRBD1 (6 bases). Germline V gene lookup returns CDR1 PRHDT and CDR2 FYEKMQ (reference sequence). The V gene lost 6 bases and the J gene lost 6 bases, with 17 bases spanning the gap. This CDR3 is 15 amino acids long. As DNA, the CDR3 is TGTGCCAGCAGTTGGACAGAGGGTCGCTCCGGGGAGCTGTTTTTT. Translating gives CASSWTEGRSGELFF.

This chain connects TRBV7-2 to TRBJ2-5, with 8 bases that match TRBD2. CDR1 and CDR2 (germline): SGHTA, FQGNSA. This CDR3 is 15 amino acids long. Trimming took 5 bases from V and 4 from J; bases not matched to a gene: 9. CDR3 DNA sequence: TGTGCCAGCAGCCGAACCGGGACTAGTGGAGAGACCCAGTACTTC. Translating it yields CASSRTGTSGETQYF.

About this clone itself: One end of the junction fails to match germline, which may point to a read error. The V call is TRBV7-9, the J call TRBJ2-2; D perhaps matches TRBD2 (6 bases). The CDR3 length is 18 residues. CDR1 and CDR2 (germline): SEHNR, FQNEAQ (reference sequence). CDR3 DNA: TGTTCCAGCAGCTTCGTCGTGGGAGGACAAAGGAGGGCCGGGGAGCTGTTTTTT. Protein product: CSSSFVVGGQRRAGELFF.

The chain links TRBV30 to TRBJ1-1; D is ambiguous. Germline V lookup: CDR1 GTSNPN, CDR2 SVGIG (reference sequence). CDR3 length: 13 residues. V lost 0 bases to trimming and J lost 6 bases, with 11 bases between them. CDR3 coding DNA: TGTGCCTGGAGTGTACAATCCGTGTCTGAAGCTTTCTTT. Translating gives CAWSVQSVSEAFF.

The gene calls are TRBV30 and TRBJ1-3, with D uncertain. This CDR3 has 11 residues. Deletions cut 5 bases from V and 1 base from J, with 3 bases between. Germline V gives CDR1 GTSNPN, CDR2 SVGIG (reference sequence). The CDR3: CAWASGNTIYF. The DNA for the CDR3 is TGTGCCTGGGCGTCTGGAAACACCATATATTTT.

To note about this clone: Germline is not matched at one junction end, which may reflect a read error. The CDR3, as DNA: TGCGCCAGCAGCCTAACAGGGAAATCTGGGGCCAACGGCCTGACTTTC. Its protein is CASSLTGKSGANGLTF. The chain combines TRBV4-1 with TRBJ2-6; perhaps TRBD1 as D (6 bases). CDR3 size: 16 residues. CDR1 is MGHRA, CDR2 YSYEKL, per germline.